This TCR beta chain was sequenced during a study of blood T cell repertoires in COVID-19. Study in general: The samples span acute and convalescent COVID-19 from the United States, Italy and Spain. T cells, B-cell-depleted T cells, or PBMCs provided the cDNA or gDNA that served as material.

Per the authors' pipeline: Reference gene primer amplification gave nucleated cell count estimates. The data were produced by immunoSEQ multiplex PCR, yet TCRdb's version contains in-frame clones alone and is incomplete. For V, J and clone size, that table is used; D and trimming come from the DNA. The repertoire includes some 110,000 clones, about 90% of them detected once, and around 14% sits in the top ten. The CDR3 covers 14 residues. In germline, CDR1 is LNHDA, CDR2 SQIVND (reference sequence). V shed 3 bases, J shed 7 bases, and the junction held 9 bases outside the gene matches. The specimen was peripheral blood. This chain connects TRBV19 to TRBJ2-7; 7 bases fit TRBD1. This TCR was recovered from a man between 45 and 60 years old with acute or convalescent COVID-19. DNA for the CDR3: TGTGCCAGTAGTATCACGGGACAGAGAGGGGAGCAGTACTTC. Translation: CASSITGQRGEQYF.